These T cell receptor beta chains were read from a single sample in a study of CD8 T cells in Susac syndrome. Using its own MiXCR run on the immunoSEQ multiplex PCR reads, TCRdb lists one record per CDR3 protein. The sample yields over 120,000 distinct CDR3 sequences, roughly 94% seen once. The material sequenced was CD4+ T cells from PBMCs. Source of these receptors: a human donor in good health. CDR3s include the opening cysteine and the closing phenylalanine or tryptophan. Each record gives: CDR3 protein, CDR3 DNA, clone size, D gene, J gene, V gene. D genes are given only for firm matches. Clone size is stated in some rows and not others, as once, few, many or a class when expanded.

cdr3_aa: CATQREGQGLEKLFF
cdr3_nt: TGTGCCACCCAGAGGGAGGGACAGGGCTTGGAAAAACTGTTTTTT
clone_size: NA
d_call: TRBD1
j_call: TRBJ1-4
v_call: TRBV2

cdr3_aa: CASSLGGTDGELFF
cdr3_nt: TGTGCCAGCAGTTTGGGGGGGACGGACGGGGAGCTGTTTTTT
clone_size: once
d_call: TRBD2
j_call: TRBJ2-2
v_call: TRBV28

cdr3_aa: CASRTPGASQQFF
cdr3_nt: TGTGCCAGCAGGACCCCCGGGGCTAGCCAACAGTTCTTC
clone_size: once
d_call: NA
j_call: TRBJ2-1
v_call: TRBV2

cdr3_aa: CASSVNQPQHF
cdr3_nt: TGTGCCAGTTCAGTTAATCAGCCCCAGCATTTT
clone_size: NA
d_call: NA
j_call: TRBJ1-5
v_call: TRBV2

cdr3_aa: CASSVESGPGKAFF
cdr3_nt: TGTGCCAGCAGCGTAGAGTCGGGCCCTGGTAAAGCTTTCTTT
clone_size: NA
d_call: NA
j_call: TRBJ1-1
v_call: TRBV9

cdr3_aa: CASSLVQDNEQFF
cdr3_nt: TGTGCCAGCAGCTTGGTACAGGACAATGAGCAGTTCTTC
clone_size: few
d_call: NA
j_call: TRBJ2-1
v_call: TRBV5-4

cdr3_aa: CASSFLEGGVNTEAFF
cdr3_nt: TGCGCCAGCAGCTTTCTGGAGGGGGGGGTGAACACTGAAGCTTTCTTT
clone_size: once
d_call: NA
j_call: TRBJ1-1
v_call: TRBV5-1

cdr3_aa: CASSLGPDRQVESSYEQYF
cdr3_nt: TGTGCCAGCAGCTTGGGCCCCGATCGTCAGGTAGAATCCTCCTACGAGCAGTACTTC
clone_size: NA
d_call: NA
j_call: TRBJ2-7
v_call: TRBV5-4

cdr3_aa: CASSFQATGARGNEQFF
cdr3_nt: TGTGCCAGCAGTTTCCAAGCCACAGGGGCTCGGGGGAATGAGCAGTTCTTC
clone_size: NA
d_call: NA
j_call: TRBJ2-1
v_call: TRBV27

cdr3_aa: CASSNGVWGINSYEQYF
cdr3_nt: TGTGCCAGTAGTAACGGCGTTTGGGGGATTAACTCCTACGAGCAGTACTTC
clone_size: NA
d_call: NA
j_call: TRBJ2-7
v_call: TRBV19

cdr3_aa: CASSSSTSYQTQYF
cdr3_nt: TGTGCCAGCAGCTCGTCGACTAGCTACCAGACCCAGTACTTC
clone_size: once
d_call: TRBD2
j_call: TRBJ2-5
v_call: TRBV5-8

cdr3_aa: CASSLKGLSTNEKLFF
cdr3_nt: TGTGCCAGCAGCCTGAAGGGACTGTCAACTAATGAAAAACTGTTTTTT
clone_size: NA
d_call: NA
j_call: TRBJ1-4
v_call: TRBV3-1

cdr3_aa: CATSRDRVRAGQYF
cdr3_nt: TGTGCCACCAGCAGAGATCGGGTACGGGCAGGCCAGTACTTC
clone_size: NA
d_call: NA
j_call: TRBJ2-5
v_call: TRBV15

cdr3_aa: CASSRDTKYEQYF
cdr3_nt: TGTGCCAGCAGCCGGGACACCAAATACGAGCAGTACTTC
clone_size: NA
d_call: NA
j_call: TRBJ2-7
v_call: TRBV5-6

cdr3_aa: CSVGRLTGNEQFF
cdr3_nt: TGCAGCGTTGGACGCCTGACGGGCAATGAGCAGTTCTTC
clone_size: NA
d_call: NA
j_call: TRBJ2-1
v_call: TRBV29-1

cdr3_aa: CASSYSKETQYF
cdr3_nt: TGTGCCAGCAGTTACTCGAAAGAGACCCAGTACTTC
clone_size: NA
d_call: NA
j_call: TRBJ2-5
v_call: TRBV6-5

cdr3_aa: CATSDWGSGSRNEQFF
cdr3_nt: TGTGCCACCAGTGATTGGGGTAGCGGGAGTCGCAATGAGCAGTTCTTC
clone_size: NA
d_call: TRBD2
j_call: TRBJ2-1
v_call: TRBV24-1

cdr3_aa: CSAVGGGLRDIQYF
cdr3_nt: TGCAGTGCCGTAGGAGGGGGCCTTAGAGACATTCAGTACTTC
clone_size: NA
d_call: NA
j_call: TRBJ2-4
v_call: TRBV20-1